This T cell receptor beta chain was captured in a study of identifying expanded T cells in peripheral blood. The study, taken as a whole, reports: Variance in clone template counts between approximately 2-week samples significantly increased with total template count across all healthy donors. Over approximately two and four weeks, about 16.4 and 19 clones changed, versus around 1.2 between replicates.

Assay used: immunoSEQ multiplex PCR; TCRdb lists only in-frame clones, some missing. The repertoire holds 50,000 to 65,000 clones, with around 86% as singletons. Comment on this clone: Antigen unknown.

Collection occurred without any documented infections or immune events in donors. Germline V CDR1 and CDR2: SEHNR, FQNEAQ (reference sequence). V was clipped by 5 bases and J by 0 bases, with 11 bases between them. The length of the CDR3 is 16 residues. The chain carries TRBV7-9 and TRBJ2-6, with D tentatively TRBD1 (5 bases). The sequence derives from a person between 18 and 75 years old in good health. The specimen sequenced was blood. This CDR3 is CASSPAGHSGANVLTF. CDR3 DNA: TGTGCCAGCAGCCCAGCAGGGCACTCTGGGGCCAACGTCCTGACTTTC.